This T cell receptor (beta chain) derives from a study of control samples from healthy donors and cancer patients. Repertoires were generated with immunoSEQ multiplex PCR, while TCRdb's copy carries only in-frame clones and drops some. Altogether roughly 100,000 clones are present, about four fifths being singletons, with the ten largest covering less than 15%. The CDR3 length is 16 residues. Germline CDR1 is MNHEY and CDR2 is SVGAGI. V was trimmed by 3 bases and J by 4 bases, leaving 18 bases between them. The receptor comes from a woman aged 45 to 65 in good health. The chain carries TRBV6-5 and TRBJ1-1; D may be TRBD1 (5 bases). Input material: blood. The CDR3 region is CASSYYGDPRSTEAFF. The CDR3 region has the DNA TGTGCCAGCAGTTATTATGGGGACCCCAGGAGCACTGAAGCTTTCTTT.